A single sample is the source of the 30 T cell receptor beta chains below, sequenced in a study of tumor-infiltrating lymphocytes in primary liver carcinoma. From around 520 ng of total RNA, TCR beta-specific cDNA was reverse-transcribed using a constant-region primer. Libraries for TCR beta were built through three nested multiplex PCR rounds, which together made up a slightly modified ARM-PCR procedure. The study ran its first two PCR rounds for 9 to 10 cycles each, using TRBV1-TRBV30 forward primers and a C-beta reverse primer. A single record per CDR3 protein comes from TCRdb applying MiXCR to the multiplex PCR reads. The table includes a few hundred thousand distinct CDR3 sequences, around three fifths detected once. Germline DNA was also extracted, and blood RNA was taken from unsorted whole blood. Source material: peripheral blood. These receptors all stem from a woman under 40 with primary liver carcinoma and hepatitis B virus infection.

This chain connects TRBV28 to TRBJ1-1; D might be TRBD1 (5 bases). In germline, CDR1 is MDHEN, CDR2 SYDVKM. The CDR3 runs to 13 residues. Trimming took 11 bases from V and 0 from J, leaving 13 bases between them. The CDR3 nucleotides read TGTGCCGGGGGGGATACCTTGAACACTGAAGCTTTCTTT. This codes for CAGGDTLNTEAFF.

This clonotype has a count of ten or more. This sequence joins TRBV12-3 or TRBV12-4 and TRBJ2-1; possible D gene TRBD1, 6 bases. The CDR3 covers 14 residues. Trimming removed 3 bases at V and 6 bases at J, with 12 bases between. The CDR3 DNA follows: TGTGCCAGCAGTTTCAGGGGTACCTCCAATGAGCAGTTCTTC. Its protein product is CASSFRGTSNEQFF.

Turning to this clonotype: The junction differs from germline at one of its ends, possibly a read error. The chain recombines TRBV4-1 with TRBJ2-3, with 8 nucleotides matching TRBD1. The CDR3 runs 15 residues. CDR1 and CDR2 from the germline V gene are MGHRA and YSYEKL. The chain's CDR3 is CASSRRDRSTDTQYF. CDR3 coding DNA: TGCGCCAGCAGCCGGAGGGACAGGAGCACAGATACACAGTATTTT.

To note about this clonotype: One end of the junction does not line up with germline, which may come from a read error. The chain joins TRBV6-6 to TRBJ1-2; 7 nucleotides line up with TRBD1. Germline CDR1 and CDR2: MNHNY and SVGAGI (reference sequence). CDR3 length: 17 residues. For the CDR3, the DNA is TGTGCCAGCCGCACCAGGGGGGACGATCCATTGGAGCGTGGCTACATCTTC. It yields the protein CASRTRGDDPLERGYIF.

Notes on this clonotype: A read error may account for a junction end that differs from germline. This chain links TRBV11-2 with TRBJ1-1, with no clear D. Germline CDR1 SGHAT, CDR2 FQNNGV. CDR3 length equals 13 residues. The CDR3 region has the DNA TGTGCCAGCAACTTAGATGGGAACACCGAAGCTTTCTTT. Its translation is CASNLDGNTEAFF.

DNA for the CDR3: TGTGCCAGCAGTGAAGCTCCTGGTCGTTGGACCGGGGAGCTGTTTTTT. Its translation is CASSEAPGRWTGELFF. The gene calls are TRBV6-1 and TRBJ2-2; D is uncertain. The CDR3 covers 16 residues. Trimming cost V 0 bases and J 5 bases, with 13 bases left between them. Germline-derived CDR1 and CDR2 are MNHNS and SASEGT.

As for this clonotype: One end of the junction is discordant with germline, which a read error may explain. The chain carries TRBV28 and TRBJ1-1; a possible D gene is TRBD1 (6 bases). Germline V CDR1 and CDR2: MDHEN, SYDVKM. The CDR3 covers 15 residues. CDR3 sequence reads: CASSHRQVVGTEAFF. The CDR3 coding sequence is TGTGCTAGCAGTCACAGACAGGTTGTAGGCACTGAAGCTTTCTTT.

A note on this clonotype: A much larger clonotype is one base distant, so this may be a read error. The V call is TRBV6-1, the J call TRBJ1-2; TRBD1 is a possible D gene (6 bases). The CDR3 is 14 amino acids. Germline values: CDR1 MNHNS, CDR2 SASEGT. The CDR3 reads CVSSSAGGLHGYTF. CDR3 bases: TGTGTCAGTTCTTCCGCTGGGGGCCTACATGGCTACACCTTC.

This chain uses TRBV28 with TRBJ1-5; D not certain. The CDR3 extends over 14 amino acids. Trimming shortened V by 9 bases and J by 7 bases, and 19 bases separated the two germline ends. The germline V gene encodes CDR1 MDHEN and CDR2 SYDVKM. CDR3 protein: CASNTGVVKQPQHF. The CDR3 DNA follows: TGTGCCAGTAACACCGGGGTGGTCAAACAGCCCCAGCATTTT.

V usage is TRBV11-2 and J usage is TRBJ1-1; tentatively, D is TRBD1 (6 bases). V was cut by 3 bases and J by 2 bases, with 28 bases left in between. Germline values: CDR1 SGHAT, CDR2 FQNNGV. CDR3 length equals 20 residues. CDR3 protein: CASSLPKPPGHPIRNTEAFF. DNA for the CDR3: TGTGCCAGCAGCTTGCCTAAACCTCCGGGACACCCGATCCGAAACACTGAAGCTTTCTTT.

Here the CDR3 reads CASTSTSGYNEQFF. The CDR3 DNA reads TGTGCCAGCACTTCAACTAGCGGGTACAATGAGCAGTTCTTC. The rearrangement joins TRBV6-2 or TRBV6-3 to TRBJ2-1, with TRBD2 identical over 9 bases. The CDR3 totals 14 residues. Germline V lookup: CDR1 MNHEY, CDR2 SVGEGT. V shed 7 bases, J shed 4 bases, and the junction held 5 bases outside the gene matches.

This clonotype was picked up a small number of times. The chain combines TRBV30 with TRBJ2-2, with a possible D match to TRBD2 (6 bases). V dropped 2 bases and J dropped 7 bases, with 14 bases sitting between them. CDR3 length equals 14 residues. Germline V lookup: CDR1 GTSNPN, CDR2 SVGIG (reference sequence). The CDR3 DNA follows: TGTGCCTGGAGTACCGGGAGTTCGAACGGGGAGCTGTTTTTT. It codes for CAWSTGSSNGELFF.

Comment on this clonotype: One end of the junction does not line up with germline, which may come from a read error. The V gene is TRBV7-8, the J gene TRBJ2-1, with 11 bases that match TRBD2. There are 16 residues in the CDR3. Germline V gene sequence: CDR1 SGHVS, CDR2 FQNEAQ. The CDR3 DNA sequence: TGTGTCAGCAGCATATCGGGGACTAGCGGTTACAATGAGCAGTTCTTC. It yields the protein CVSSISGTSGYNEQFF.

This clonotype appeared many times. The chain combines TRBV11-2 with TRBJ2-1; D gene uncertain. Germline CDR1 is SGHAT and CDR2 is FQNNGV. The CDR3 is 15 residues long. V lost 3 bases, J lost 5 bases, and 14 bases lay in between. The CDR3 region has the DNA TGTGCCAGCAGCTTGGCTAGAGGTGGGAACAATGAGCAGTTCTTC. Protein product: CASSLARGGNNEQFF.

This clonotype appeared many times. This sequence joins TRBV29-1 and TRBJ2-1, with D hard to call. The CDR3 length is 11 residues. From germline, CDR1 is SQVTM and CDR2 ANQGSEA. V was trimmed by 4 bases and J by 6 bases, leaving 7 bases between them. The CDR3 spells CSVADVNEQFF. CDR3 in DNA: TGCAGCGTTGCAGACGTCAATGAGCAGTTCTTC.

The chain combines TRBV21-1 with TRBJ2-7; the table's D call TRBD1 went unverified against the DNA. TRBV21-1 is annotated as a pseudogene. CDR3 length: 17 residues. Written as DNA, the CDR3 is TGTGCCAGCAGCAAATTTCCCTGGGACAGGGTGGGATCCGAGCAGTACTTC. Its protein is CASSKFPWDRVGSEQYF.

Of note for this clonotype: The junction does not match germline at one end; this may be a read error. The rearrangement uses TRBV6-2 or TRBV6-3 and TRBJ2-7; D call uncertain. CDR3 length: 13 amino acids. Germline V gene data show CDR1 as MNHEY and CDR2 as SVGEGT. The CDR3 sequence: CASCYFQAAEQYF. The CDR3 nucleotides are TGTGCCAGCTGTTACTTCCAGGCCGCCGAGCAGTACTTC.

This clonotype has ten or more counts. The rearrangement links TRBV29-1 to TRBJ2-7; TRBD1 matches 10 bases. CDR1 and CDR2 from the germline V gene are SQVTM and ANQGSEA. With 2 bases clipped from V and 2 bases from J, the junction kept 9 bases outside the gene matches. The CDR3 length is 16 residues. CDR3 nucleotide sequence: TGCAGCGTTGAATTACCTGCGGGACAGGGGACCTACGAGCAGTACTTC. The encoded protein is CSVELPAGQGTYEQYF.

The rearrangement joins TRBV7-9 to TRBJ1-4; D is unresolved. CDR1 and CDR2 (germline): SEHNR, FQNEAQ (reference sequence). With 5 bases removed from V and 5 bases from J, the gap between germline ends came to 9 bases. The CDR3 extends over 13 amino acids. CDR3 nucleotides: TGTGCCAGCAGCGTCCGGCCAAATGAAAAACTGTTTTTT. Protein sequence: CASSVRPNEKLFF.

This chain uses TRBV28 with TRBJ1-5, with a possible D match to TRBD1 (5 bases). From germline, CDR1 is MDHEN and CDR2 SYDVKM. Trimming shortened V by 4 bases and J by 6 bases, and 16 bases separated the two germline ends. The CDR3 is made up of 15 amino acids. The CDR3 region has the DNA TGTGCCAGCAGTTCTTTGGGGATCGGGGGTCAGCCCCAGCATTTT. As protein: CASSSLGIGGQPQHF.

In this sample, this clonotype turned up a few times. The CDR3, as DNA: TGTGCCAGCAGCCCAGAGGGAGCCGGGTGGGATGAGCAGTTCTTC. Translation gives CASSPEGAGWDEQFF. This sequence joins TRBV14 and TRBJ2-1; possibly TRBD2 for D (5 bases). The germline gives CDR1 SGHDN, CDR2 FVKESK. V lost 4 bases and J 8 bases, leaving 18 bases between the germline ends. The CDR3 sequence is 15 residues long.

The chain joins TRBV29-1 to TRBJ2-1; 10 positions match TRBD1. From germline, CDR1 is SQVTM and CDR2 ANQGSEA. This CDR3 is 14 amino acids long. With 5 bases clipped from V and 12 bases from J, the junction kept 13 bases outside the gene matches. The CDR3 bases are TGCAGCGTTCGTAGGACAGGGGGTATAAGTGTGCAGTTCTTC. It translates to CSVRRTGGISVQFF.

With respect to this clonotype: One end of the junction varies from germline; a read error may be responsible. The chain joins TRBV12-3 or TRBV12-4 to TRBJ1-1, with D unresolved. The CDR3 is made up of 15 amino acids. The CDR3 is CVSSLFGSGPTQAFF. CDR3 in DNA: TGTGTCAGCAGTTTATTCGGTTCCGGTCCAACGCAAGCTTTCTTT.

This clonotype came up a few times. This chain connects TRBV12-3 or TRBV12-4 to TRBJ2-7; 7 nucleotides line up with TRBD2. This CDR3 region has 14 residues. J gave up 4 bases and V 1 base, and 4 bases lay outside the gene matches. This chain's CDR3 is CASSLVGGRYEQYF. In DNA, the CDR3 is TGTGCCAGCAGTTTAGTGGGAGGGAGGTACGAGCAGTACTTC.

As to this clonotype: The CDR3 end shows no conserved phenylalanine or tryptophan, and so a read error is likely. This chain links TRBV12-3 or TRBV12-4 with TRBJ2-1; TRBD2 agrees at 7 bases. With V trimmed by 5 bases and J by 12 bases, 4 bases remained unmatched. The CDR3 is made up of 11 amino acids. This chain's CDR3 is CASSPRGRQFL. The CDR3 DNA is TGTGCCAGCAGTCCCCGCGGGAGGCAGTTCTTA.

This clonotype was seen only a few times. This rearrangement joins TRBV6-6 to TRBJ2-5; the match to TRBD1 covers 10 bases. Per germline, CDR1 MNHNY and CDR2 SVGAGI (reference sequence). This CDR3 is 15 amino acids long. Trimming took 5 bases from V and 2 from J; bases not matched to a gene: 5. As DNA, the CDR3 is TGTGCCAGCAGTCCCGGACAGGGGGGACAAGAGACCCAGTACTTC. Translated: CASSPGQGGQETQYF.

The V call is TRBV11-1, the J call TRBJ2-7; D is ambiguous. The CDR3 spans 15 residues. Trimming stripped 3 bases from V and 6 bases from J, with 18 bases between. The V gene's germline CDR1 is SGHAT and CDR2 FQDESV (reference sequence). This CDR3 is CASSLNRCKGIEQYF. In DNA, the CDR3 is TGTGCCAGCAGCTTGAATCGGTGTAAGGGCATCGAGCAGTACTTC.

This chain connects TRBV29-1 to TRBJ2-5; 15 positions match TRBD2. Per germline, CDR1 SQVTM and CDR2 ANQGSEA. Losses at the gene ends were 7 bases for V and 3 bases for J; bases not matched to a gene: 6. CDR3 length: 15 amino acids. The CDR3 loop is CSDGLAGGVKETQYF. CDR3 DNA: TGCAGCGATGGACTAGCGGGAGGGGTGAAAGAGACCCAGTACTTC.

As regards this clonotype: A much larger clone lies one base from this, so it may be a read error. The J gene is TRBJ2-2, the V gene TRBV5-5; the D gene is possibly TRBD2 (6 bases). The CDR3 is 17 amino acids. Germline V lookup: CDR1 SGHKS, CDR2 YYEKEE (reference sequence). V was clipped by 1 base and J by 10 bases, with 23 bases between them. CDR3: CASSLQVAWERAVELFF. The CDR3 region has the DNA TGTGCCAGCAGCTTGCAAGTAGCCTGGGAGCGGGCCGTGGAGCTGTTTTTT. Together with reference TRBV5-5 and TRBJ2-2, the CDR3 gives the full variable domain: DAGVTQSPTHLIKTRGQQVTLRCSPISGHKSVSWYQQVLGQGPQFIFQYYEKEERGRGNFPDRFSARQFPNYSSELNVNALLLGDSALYLCASSLQVAWERAVELFFGEGSRLTVL.

The chain combines TRBV28 with TRBJ2-7; D ambiguous. V gave up 8 bases and J gave up 3 bases, with 11 bases separating them. CDR1 MDHEN and CDR2 SYDVKM come from the germline V gene. The CDR3 consists of 12 residues. For the CDR3, the DNA is TGTGCCAGCGGTCCCTACTACTACGAGCAGTACTTC. This sequence encodes CASGPYYYEQYF.